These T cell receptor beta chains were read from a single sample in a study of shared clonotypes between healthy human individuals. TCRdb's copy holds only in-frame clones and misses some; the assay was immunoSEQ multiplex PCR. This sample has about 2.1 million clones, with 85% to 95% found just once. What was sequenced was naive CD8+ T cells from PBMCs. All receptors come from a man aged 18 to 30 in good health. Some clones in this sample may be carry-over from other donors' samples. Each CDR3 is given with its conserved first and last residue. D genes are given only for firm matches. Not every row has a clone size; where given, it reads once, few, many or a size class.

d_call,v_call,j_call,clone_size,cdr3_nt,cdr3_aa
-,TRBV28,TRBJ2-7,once,TGTGCCAGCAGTCCCCGGGACGGCTACGAGCAGTACTTC,CASSPRDGYEQYF
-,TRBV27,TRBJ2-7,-,TGTGCCAGCAGTTTACTCCCCGGGACCGACTACGAGCAGTACTTC,CASSLLPGTDYEQYF
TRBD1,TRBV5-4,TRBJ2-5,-,TGTGCCAGCAGCGCCGACAGGGAAGAGACCCAGTACTTC,CASSADREETQYF
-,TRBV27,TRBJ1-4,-,TGTGCCAGCAGTTTATTTGGCGGTCAGGATGAAAAACTGTTTTTT,CASSLFGGQDEKLFF
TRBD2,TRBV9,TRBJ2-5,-,TGTGCCAGCAGCGCCGGACTAGCGGGAAGCCAAGAGACCCAGTACTTC,CASSAGLAGSQETQYF
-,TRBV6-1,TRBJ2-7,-,TGTGCCAGCAGACTTGGCGGCCTCTTTGAGCAGTACTTC,CASRLGGLFEQYF
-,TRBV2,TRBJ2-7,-,TGTGCCAGCAAGGGTAGCGATCACCTCTACGAGCAGTACTTC,CASKGSDHLYEQYF
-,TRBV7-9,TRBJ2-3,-,TGTGCCACCGACCGAGGCGGACTTCTTCCCACAGATACGCAGTATTTT,CATDRGGLLPTDTQYF
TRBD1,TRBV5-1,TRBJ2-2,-,TGCGCCAGCAGCGGAACAGGGGTGAATGCCGGGGAGCTGTTTTTT,CASSGTGVNAGELFF
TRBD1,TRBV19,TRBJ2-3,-,TGTGCCAGTAGTGGGACCGGGACAGGGGGCACAGATACGCAGTATTTT,CASSGTGTGGTDTQYF
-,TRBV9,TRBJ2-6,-,TGTGCCAGCAGCGTGGGATATGGGGCCAACGTCCTGACTTTC,CASSVGYGANVLTF
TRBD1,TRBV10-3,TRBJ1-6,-,TGTGCCATCGGGGGGGACAGTAATAATTCACCCCTCCACTTT,CAIGGDSNNSPLHF
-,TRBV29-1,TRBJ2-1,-,TGCAGCGTTGCGAGTGGGGTCGGCTACAATGAGCAGTTCTTC,CSVASGVGYNEQFF
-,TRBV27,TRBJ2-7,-,TGTGCCAGCAGTTTGGGACAACCGGAAGTCTACGAGCAGTACTTC,CASSLGQPEVYEQYF
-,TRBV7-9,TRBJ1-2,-,TGTGCCAGCAGCTTAGGTCCGGGTCGTTCTAACTATGGCTACACCTTC,CASSLGPGRSNYGYTF
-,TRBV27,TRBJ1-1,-,TGTGCCAGCAGTGAAGGACATTGGGGAACTGAAGCTTTCTTT,CASSEGHWGTEAFF
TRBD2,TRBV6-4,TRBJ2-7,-,TGTGCCAGCAGTGACGACGGACTAGTCCGGGAGCAGTACTTC,CASSDDGLVREQYF
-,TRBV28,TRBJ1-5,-,TGTGCCAGCAAGACCGGCAGTATCAATAGCAATCAGCCCCAGCATTTT,CASKTGSINSNQPQHF
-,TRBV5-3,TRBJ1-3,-,TGTGCCAGAAGCTTGGTTTGTGGGCATCTTGGACCTTCTCAGAGTCTCTCTGGAAACACCATATATTTT,CARSLVCGHLGPSQSLSGNTIYF
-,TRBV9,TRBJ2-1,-,TGTGCCAGCAGCGCGTCACCGCGGCTGTTTAGCTCCTACAATGAGCAGTTCTTC,CASSASPRLFSSYNEQFF
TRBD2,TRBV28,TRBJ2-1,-,TGTGCCAGCAGTTTCGGGGGGAGCGCCTACAATGAGCAGTTCTTC,CASSFGGSAYNEQFF
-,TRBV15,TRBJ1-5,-,TGTGCCACCAGCGAAGGAGGGTGGCGCCATCAGCCCCAGCATTTT,CATSEGGWRHQPQHF
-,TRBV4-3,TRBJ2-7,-,TGCGCCAGCAGCTACCAATCGGACGGGAATTACGAGCAGTACTTC,CASSYQSDGNYEQYF
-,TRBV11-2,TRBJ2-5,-,TGTGCCAGCAGCCTCCCCCGGAGACTGAACCAAGAGACCCAGTACTTC,CASSLPRRLNQETQYF
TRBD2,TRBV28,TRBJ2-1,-,TGTGCCAGCAGTTTACCCCCAGCGGGGAATTACAATGAGCAGTTCTTC,CASSLPPAGNYNEQFF
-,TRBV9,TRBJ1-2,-,TGTGCCAGCAGCGTTGGGACTGAGAACTATGGCTACACCTTC,CASSVGTENYGYTF